This entry is about one TCR beta chain. This sample is drawn from a study of cytomegalovirus exposure and HLA in healthy donors. 60 Vbeta and 13 Jbeta primers were used in PCR. The repertoire was sequenced with immunoSEQ multiplex PCR; TCRdb's copy has only in-frame clones and lacks some. Of approximately 37,000 clones in the sample, around 70% are singletons; the top ten hold more than 6%. Germline CDR1 is MGHRA and CDR2 is YSYEKL. The CDR3 sequence is 17 residues long. V was pared by 2 bases and J by 2 bases, with 11 bases of the junction left unmatched. This receptor was identified in a man aged 25-40 years in good health and CMV-seronegative. V and J are TRBV4-1 and TRBJ2-7, with 8 bases that match TRBD1. The sequencing sample was made of PBMCs. In DNA, the CDR3 is TGCGCCAGCAGCCAAAATTTCGGACAGGGCCGTACCTACGAGCAGTACTTC. It yields the protein CASSQNFGQGRTYEQYF.